The 22 T cell receptor beta chains below all came from one sample that was sequenced in a study of PD-1 blockade in classical Hodgkin lymphoma. Only in-frame clones appear in the TCRdb table, and some are missing; sequencing was by immunoSEQ multiplex PCR. The sample has 130,000 to 150,000 clones, approximately 81% seen once. Each patient experienced a relapse that followed autologous stem cell transplantation, and brentuximab vedotin exposure varied. The source material was peripheral blood mononuclear cells (PBMCs), sampled before the second cycle of nivolumab. The receptors shown here come from a human donor with classical Hodgkin lymphoma.

The table lists this clone with a few counts. The J gene is TRBJ1-1, the V gene TRBV20-1, with D unresolved. This CDR3 region has 11 residues. Trimming cost V 2 bases and J 6 bases, with 7 bases left between them. CDR1 is DFQATT and CDR2 is SNEGSKA in the germline V gene (reference sequence). This CDR3 reads CSARKHPEAFF. DNA of the CDR3: TGCAGTGCTAGAAAACATCCTGAAGCTTTCTTT.

This rearrangement joins TRBV5-4 to TRBJ2-3, with 9 bases aligning to TRBD2. Germline CDR1 and CDR2: SGHNT and YYREEE (reference sequence). The CDR3 runs 16 residues. Unmatched junction bases numbered 9, after V lost 4 bases and J lost 3 bases. CDR3 sequence (DNA): TGTGCCAGCAGCCCGTTCCCGGGACTAGCTACAGATACGCAGTATTTT. This sequence encodes CASSPFPGLATDTQYF. The variable domain in full, completed from reference TRBV5-4 and TRBJ2-3, reads ETGVTQSPTHLIKTRGQQVTLRCSSQSGHNTVSWYQQALGQGPQFIFQYYREEENGRGNFPPRFSGLQFPNYSSELNVNALELDDSALYLCASSPFPGLATDTQYFGPGTRLTVL.

The chain combines TRBV5-5 with TRBJ2-3; TRBD2 matches at 9 bases. The CDR3 has 16 amino acids. The V and J ends lost 1 base and 4 bases, in that order; junction bases with no gene match: 7. Germline V CDR1 and CDR2: SGHKS, YYEKEE (reference sequence). CDR3 sequence (DNA): TGTGCCAGCAGCTTGATTAGCGGGAGTGGTGCAGATACGCAGTATTTT. Translation: CASSLISGSGADTQYF.

The table lists this clone with a few counts. The chain combines TRBV27 with TRBJ1-1; D ambiguous. CDR3 size: 13 residues. Per germline, CDR1 MNHEY and CDR2 SMNVEV (reference sequence). V lost 3 bases, J lost 4 bases, and 9 bases lay in between. CDR3 DNA: TGTGCCAGCAGTTTTAAGAAGGGCACTGAAGCTTTCTTT. Residues: CASSFKKGTEAFF.

Concerning this clone itself: Other nucleotide sequences from this sample produce the same CDR3. V is TRBV18 and J is TRBJ2-5; tentatively, D is TRBD1 or TRBD2 (5 bases each). V lost 1 base and J 5 bases, leaving 8 bases between the germline ends. Germline V gene sequence: CDR1 KGHSH, CDR2 LQKENI. CDR3 size: 13 residues. CDR3 loop: CASSPRDRETQYF. The CDR3 coding sequence is TGTGCCAGCTCACCACGGGACCGGGAGACCCAGTACTTC.

The rearrangement uses TRBV28 and TRBJ2-5; 12 positions match TRBD2. Germline CDR1 reads MDHEN; CDR2 reads SYDVKM. Trimming at V came to 1 base and at J to 4 bases, leaving 13 bases not matched to a gene. CDR3 size: 19 residues. CDR3 DNA: TGTGCCAGCAGTTTATCGCCTCGGGCTAGCGGGAGGGCCGTAGAGACCCAGTACTTC. Protein: CASSLSPRASGRAVETQYF.

V usage is TRBV18 and J usage is TRBJ2-7; D might be TRBD1 (5 bases). Trimming cost V 0 bases and J 5 bases, with 8 bases left between them. The CDR3 covers 13 residues. The germline V gene encodes CDR1 KGHSH and CDR2 LQKENI. CDR3 region: CASSPPGVDEQYF. CDR3 nucleotides: TGTGCCAGCTCACCACCAGGGGTGGACGAGCAGTACTTC. Using reference TRBV18 and TRBJ2-7 for the parts outside the CDR3, the full variable domain is NAGVMQNPRHLVRRRGQEARLRCSPMKGHSHVYWYRQLPEEGLKFMVYLQKENIIDESGMPKERFSAEFPKEGPSILRIQQVVRGDSAAYFCASSPPGVDEQYFGPGTRLTVT.

The chain couples TRBV10-3 to TRBJ2-1, with TRBD2 identical over 7 bases. This CDR3 region has 15 residues. CDR1 and CDR2 from the germline V gene are ENHRY and SYGVKD. V shed 4 bases, J shed 0 bases, and the junction held 3 bases outside the gene matches. The CDR3 DNA follows: TGTGCCATCAGTGGTCTAGCGGACTCCTACAATGAGCAGTTCTTC. Its translation: CAISGLADSYNEQFF.

CDR3 in amino acids: CASSFTGTQETQYF. As DNA, the CDR3 is TGTGCCAGCAGCTTTACAGGGACCCAAGAGACCCAGTACTTC. The J gene is TRBJ2-5, the V gene TRBV11-1, with D possibly being TRBD1 (6 bases). The CDR3 spans 14 residues. V was shortened by 3 bases and J by 1 base, with 9 bases between the two germline ends. The germline V gene encodes CDR1 SGHAT and CDR2 FQDESV (reference sequence). The full variable domain, completed using reference TRBV11-1 and TRBJ2-5, is EAEVAQSPRYKITEKSQAVAFWCDPISGHATLYWYRQILGQGPELLVQFQDESVVDDSQLPKDRFSAERLKGVDSTLKIQPAELGDSAMYLCASSFTGTQETQYFGPGTRLLVL.

The CDR3 is CASSQVGDRVNYGYTF. The CDR3 DNA reads TGCGCCAGCAGCCAAGTGGGGGACAGGGTTAACTATGGCTACACCTTC. The rearrangement uses TRBV4-1 and TRBJ1-2; TRBD1 matches 9 bases. Germline V gives CDR1 MGHRA, CDR2 YSYEKL. Trimming cost V 1 base and J 1 base; bases outside gene matches: 4. The length of the CDR3 is 16 residues.

J is TRBJ2-1 and V is TRBV5-8; D is possibly TRBD1 or TRBD2 (6 bases each). Trimming removed 7 bases at V and 7 bases at J, with 18 bases between. The CDR3 sequence is 14 residues long. CDR1 SGHTS and CDR2 YDEGEE come from the germline V gene. DNA for the CDR3: TGTGCCAGCGGATCCTCGCGGAGGGGGAATGAGCAGTTCTTC. Encoded protein: CASGSSRRGNEQFF. The full variable domain, its missing parts supplied by reference TRBV5-8 and TRBJ2-1, is EAGVTQSPTHLIKTRGQQATLRCSPISGHTSVYWYQQALGLGLQFLLWYDEGEERNRGNFPPRFSGRQFPNYSSELNVNALELEDSALYLCASGSSRRGNEQFFGPGTRLTVL.

This clone was found many times. The rearrangement links TRBV29-1 to TRBJ1-3; D is unclear. Germline CDR1 and CDR2: SQVTM and ANQGSEA. Trimming left V 5 bases short and J 0 bases short, with 5 bases between. CDR3 length equals 12 residues. CDR3 in DNA: TGCAGCGTTAGATTCTCTGGAAACACCATATATTTT. This translates into CSVRFSGNTIYF. Together with reference TRBV29-1 and TRBJ1-3, the CDR3 gives the full variable domain: SAVISQKPSRDICQRGTSLTIQCQVDSQVTMMFWYRQQPGQSLTLIATANQGSEATYESGFVIDKFPISRPNLTFSTLTVSNMSPEDSSIYLCSVRFSGNTIYFGEGSWLTVV.

As regards this clone: Other DNA sequences in this sample translate to the same CDR3. The chain has TRBV9 and TRBJ2-7; D possibly corresponds to TRBD1 (6 bases). The CDR3 contains 14 residues. Germline assignment: CDR1 SGDLS and CDR2 YYNGEE. The V end lost 2 bases, the J end lost 2 bases, and 11 bases lay between the germline ends. CDR3 bases: TGTGCCAGCAGCGTGGGACAAGCGACCTACGAGCAGTACTTC. Its protein is CASSVGQATYEQYF.

This sequence joins TRBV5-4 and TRBJ2-7, with TRBD2 matching 13 bases. V lost 5 bases to trimming and J lost 6 bases; unmatched junction nucleotides: 11. Per the germline V gene, CDR1 is SGHNT and CDR2 is YYREEE (reference sequence). The length of the CDR3 is 16 residues. CDR3 sequence: CASSPDPGLAGIEQYF. The CDR3 nucleotides are TGTGCCAGCAGTCCTGACCCGGGACTAGCGGGGATCGAGCAGTACTTC.

This clone was recorded at least ten times. The chain uses TRBV5-1 and TRBJ1-1; TRBD1 agrees at 9 bases. V shed 5 bases and J 7 bases; nucleotides not matched to a gene: 9. Germline V gene data show CDR1 as SGHRS and CDR2 as YFSETQ. The CDR3 sequence is 14 residues long. The CDR3 protein is CASSITGGDFEAFF. The DNA of the CDR3 is TGCGCCAGCAGTATTACAGGGGGCGACTTTGAAGCTTTCTTT.

The chain employs TRBV11-2 and TRBJ2-1, with 7 bases identical to TRBD2. The J segment lost 9 bases and the V segment lost 1 base, leaving 6 bases of the junction unmatched. The length of the CDR3 is 14 residues. Per the germline V gene, CDR1 is SGHAT and CDR2 is FQNNGV. The CDR3 loop is CASSLGTRFCEQFF. The CDR3 DNA is TGTGCCAGCAGCTTAGGGACTAGGTTCTGTGAGCAGTTCTTC. The whole variable domain, remainder taken from reference TRBV11-2 and TRBJ2-1, is EAGVAQSPRYKIIEKRQSVAFWCNPISGHATLYWYQQILGQGPKLLIQFQNNGVVDDSQLPKDRFSAERLKGVDSTLKIQPAKLEDSAVYLCASSLGTRFCEQFFGPGTRLTVL.

This rearrangement joins TRBV10-3 to TRBJ1-2; the D is unclear. The CDR3 has 14 residues. Germline loops: CDR1 ENHRY, CDR2 SYGVKD. Trimming shortened V by 10 bases and J by 2 bases, and 17 bases separated the two germline ends. The CDR3 loop is CATFSVIGNYGYTF. CDR3 bases: TGTGCCACCTTCAGTGTAATAGGGAACTATGGCTACACCTTC.

The chain recombines TRBV6-6 with TRBJ1-1, with D possibly TRBD1 on 5 matching bases. The CDR3 consists of 15 residues. Trimming left V 5 bases short and J 0 bases short, with 13 bases between. Germline V gene lookup returns CDR1 MNHNY and CDR2 SVGAGI (reference sequence). The CDR3 reads CASSTRRQLNTEAFF. DNA for the CDR3: TGTGCCAGCAGTACACGACGACAGTTGAACACTGAAGCTTTCTTT.

The V gene is TRBV10-3, the J gene TRBJ2-5; D is possibly TRBD1 (6 bases). Trimming removed 5 bases at V and 0 bases at J, with 10 bases between. Germline CDR1 reads ENHRY; CDR2 reads SYGVKD. This CDR3 spans 14 amino acids. CDR3 residues: CAISMQGYQETQYF. The CDR3 DNA sequence: TGTGCCATCAGTATGCAGGGGTACCAAGAGACCCAGTACTTC.

The J gene is TRBJ2-7, the V gene TRBV2, with 11 bases lining up with TRBD1. V trimming: 6 bases; J trimming: 3 bases; junction bases outside the gene matches: 4. CDR1 SNHLY and CDR2 FYNNEI come from the germline V gene. The CDR3 contains 14 residues. As DNA, the CDR3 is TGTGCCAGCAGGAGGGACAGGGGGGGCTACGAGCAGTACTTC. Protein product: CASRRDRGGYEQYF.

This clone was detected only a few times. The chain carries TRBV9 and TRBJ2-3, with D unresolved. In germline, CDR1 is SGDLS, CDR2 YYNGEE. This CDR3 has 14 residues. V was cut by 4 bases and J by 1 base, with 10 bases left in between. The CDR3 DNA sequence: TGTGCCAGCAGCCCGCAGTTCGGCACAGATACGCAGTATTTT. It codes for CASSPQFGTDTQYF. Full variable domain (remainder filled in from reference TRBV9 and TRBJ2-3): DSGVTQTPKHLITATGQRVTLRCSPRSGDLSVYWYQQSLDQGLQFLIQYYNGEERAKGNILERFSAQQFPDLHSELNLSSLELGDSALYFCASSPQFGTDTQYFGPGTRLTVL.

This clone showed up just a few times. The genes are TRBV5-1 and TRBJ1-6; 7 nucleotides match TRBD1. Germline trimming cut 3 bases from V and 5 bases from J; bases unmatched to any gene: 2. The germline CDR1 and CDR2 sequences are SGHRS and YFSETQ. The CDR3 runs to 14 residues. CDR3 coding DNA: TGCGCCAGCAGCTCGGGACAGAATAATTCACCCCTCCACTTT. Translated: CASSSGQNNSPLHF. The full variable domain, rest sourced from reference TRBV5-1 and TRBJ1-6, is KAGVTQTPRYLIKTRGQQVTLSCSPISGHRSVSWYQQTPGQGLQFLFEYFSETQRNKGNFPGRFSGRQFSNSRSEMNVSTLELGDSALYLCASSSGQNNSPLHFGNGTRLTVT.